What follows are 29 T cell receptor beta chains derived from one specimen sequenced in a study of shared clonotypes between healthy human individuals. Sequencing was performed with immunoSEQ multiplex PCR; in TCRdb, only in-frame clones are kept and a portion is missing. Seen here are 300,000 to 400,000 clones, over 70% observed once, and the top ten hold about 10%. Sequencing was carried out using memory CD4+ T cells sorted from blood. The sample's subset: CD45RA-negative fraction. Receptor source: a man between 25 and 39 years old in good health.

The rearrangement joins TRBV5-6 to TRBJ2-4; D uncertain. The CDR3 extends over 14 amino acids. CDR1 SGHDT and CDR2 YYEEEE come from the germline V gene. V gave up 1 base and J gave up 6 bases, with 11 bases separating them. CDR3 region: CASSLRVLGNIQYF. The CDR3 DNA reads TGTGCCAGCAGCTTGAGAGTTTTGGGAAACATTCAGTACTTC.

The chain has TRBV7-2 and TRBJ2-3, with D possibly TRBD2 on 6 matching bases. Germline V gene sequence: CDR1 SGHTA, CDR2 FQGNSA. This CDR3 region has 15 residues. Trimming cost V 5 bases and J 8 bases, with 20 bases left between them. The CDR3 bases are TGTGCCAGCAGCCAAGGGACTCCACCCTTGGGTACGCAGTATTTT. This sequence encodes CASSQGTPPLGTQYF.

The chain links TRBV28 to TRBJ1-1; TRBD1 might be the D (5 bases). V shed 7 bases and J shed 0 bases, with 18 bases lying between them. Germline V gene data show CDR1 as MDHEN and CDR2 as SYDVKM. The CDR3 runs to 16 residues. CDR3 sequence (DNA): TGTGCCAGCACCTCAGGCGGGGCAGATGTGAACACTGAAGCTTTCTTT. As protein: CASTSGGADVNTEAFF.

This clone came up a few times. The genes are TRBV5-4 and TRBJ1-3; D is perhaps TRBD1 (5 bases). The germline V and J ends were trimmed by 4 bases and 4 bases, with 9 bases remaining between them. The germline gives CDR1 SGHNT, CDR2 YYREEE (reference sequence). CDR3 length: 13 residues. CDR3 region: CASSVPGGNTIYF. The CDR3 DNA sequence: TGTGCCAGCAGCGTCCCAGGGGGAAACACCATATATTTT.

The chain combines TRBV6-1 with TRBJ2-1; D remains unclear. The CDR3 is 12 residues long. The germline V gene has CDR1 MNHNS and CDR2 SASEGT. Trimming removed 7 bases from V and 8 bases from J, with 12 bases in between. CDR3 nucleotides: TGTGCCAGCAAGAGATTTCGGGATGAGCAGTTCTTC. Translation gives CASKRFRDEQFF.

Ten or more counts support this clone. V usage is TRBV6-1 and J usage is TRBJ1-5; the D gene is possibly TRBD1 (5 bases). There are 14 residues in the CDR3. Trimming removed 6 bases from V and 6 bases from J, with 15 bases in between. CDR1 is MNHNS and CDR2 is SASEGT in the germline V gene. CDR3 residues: CASSPGGAFQPQHF. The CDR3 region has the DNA TGTGCCAGCAGCCCGGGAGGGGCATTTCAGCCCCAGCATTTT.

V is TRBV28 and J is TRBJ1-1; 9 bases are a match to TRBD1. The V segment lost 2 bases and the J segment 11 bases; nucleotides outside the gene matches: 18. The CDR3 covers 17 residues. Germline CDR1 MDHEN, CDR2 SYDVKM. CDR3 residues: CASSLQQQFFGQGFAFF. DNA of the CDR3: TGTGCCAGCAGTTTACAGCAACAATTCTTCGGACAGGGGTTTGCTTTCTTT.

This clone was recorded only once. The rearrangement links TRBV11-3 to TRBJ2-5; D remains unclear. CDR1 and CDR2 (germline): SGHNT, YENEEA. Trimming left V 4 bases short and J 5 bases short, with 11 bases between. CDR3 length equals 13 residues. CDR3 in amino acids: CASSSKSGETQYF. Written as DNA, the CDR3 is TGTGCCAGCAGCTCTAAATCTGGGGAGACCCAGTACTTC.

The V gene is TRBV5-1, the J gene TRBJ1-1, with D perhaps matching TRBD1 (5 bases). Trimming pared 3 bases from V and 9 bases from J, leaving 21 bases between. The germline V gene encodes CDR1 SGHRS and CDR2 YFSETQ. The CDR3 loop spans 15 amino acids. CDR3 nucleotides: TGCGCCAGCAGCTCATCCATTTCGTTACGGGACCAAGCTTTCTTT. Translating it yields CASSSSISLRDQAFF.

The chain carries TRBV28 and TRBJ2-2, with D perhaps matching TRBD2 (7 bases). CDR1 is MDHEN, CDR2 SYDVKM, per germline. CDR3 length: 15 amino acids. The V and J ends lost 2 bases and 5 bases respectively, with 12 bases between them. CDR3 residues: CASSLVGGRTGELFF. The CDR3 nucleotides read TGTGCCAGCAGTTTAGTCGGGGGGCGAACCGGGGAGCTGTTTTTT. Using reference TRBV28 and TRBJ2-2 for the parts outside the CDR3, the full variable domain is DVKVTQSSRYLVKRTGEKVFLECVQDMDHENMFWYRQDPGLGLRLIYFSYDVKMKEKGDIPEGYSVSREKKERFSLILESASTNQTSMYLCASSLVGGRTGELFFGEGSRLTVL.

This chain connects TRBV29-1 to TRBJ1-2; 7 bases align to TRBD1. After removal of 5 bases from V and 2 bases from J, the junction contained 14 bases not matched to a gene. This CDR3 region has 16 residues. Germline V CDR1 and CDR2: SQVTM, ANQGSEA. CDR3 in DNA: TGCAGCGTTTCGGACTCCACAGGGGCCTCAAACTATGGCTACACCTTC. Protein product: CSVSDSTGASNYGYTF.

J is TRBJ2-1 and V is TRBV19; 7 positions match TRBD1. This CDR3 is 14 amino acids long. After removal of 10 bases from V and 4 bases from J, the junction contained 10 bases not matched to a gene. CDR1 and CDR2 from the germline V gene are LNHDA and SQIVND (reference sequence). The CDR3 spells CATKGDREYNEQFF. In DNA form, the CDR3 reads TGTGCCACCAAAGGTGACAGGGAATACAATGAGCAGTTCTTC.

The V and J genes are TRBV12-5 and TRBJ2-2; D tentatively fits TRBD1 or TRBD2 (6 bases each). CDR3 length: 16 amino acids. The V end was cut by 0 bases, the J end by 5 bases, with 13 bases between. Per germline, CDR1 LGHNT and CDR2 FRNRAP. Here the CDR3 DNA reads TGTGCTAGTGGTTTGGTACTGGAGGGGGGAACCGGGGAGCTGTTTTTT. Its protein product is CASGLVLEGGTGELFF.

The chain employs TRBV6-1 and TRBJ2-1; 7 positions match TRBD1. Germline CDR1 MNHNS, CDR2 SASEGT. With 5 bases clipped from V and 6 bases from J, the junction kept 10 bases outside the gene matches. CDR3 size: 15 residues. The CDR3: CASSLQTTGPNEQFF. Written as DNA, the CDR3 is TGTGCCAGCAGTCTACAGACGACAGGGCCCAATGAGCAGTTCTTC.

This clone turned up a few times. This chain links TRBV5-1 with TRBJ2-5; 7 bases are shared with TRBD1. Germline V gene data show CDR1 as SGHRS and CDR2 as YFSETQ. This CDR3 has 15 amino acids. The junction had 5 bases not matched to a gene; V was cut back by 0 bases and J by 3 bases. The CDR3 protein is CASSLGGQNKETQYF. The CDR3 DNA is TGCGCCAGCAGCTTGGGGGGACAGAATAAAGAGACCCAGTACTTC.

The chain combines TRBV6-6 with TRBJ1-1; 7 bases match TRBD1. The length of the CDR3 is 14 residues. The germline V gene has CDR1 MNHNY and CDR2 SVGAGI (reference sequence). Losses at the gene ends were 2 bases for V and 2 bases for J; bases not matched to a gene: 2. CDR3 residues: CASSYGQENTEAFF. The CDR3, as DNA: TGTGCCAGCAGTTACGGACAGGAAAACACTGAAGCTTTCTTT.

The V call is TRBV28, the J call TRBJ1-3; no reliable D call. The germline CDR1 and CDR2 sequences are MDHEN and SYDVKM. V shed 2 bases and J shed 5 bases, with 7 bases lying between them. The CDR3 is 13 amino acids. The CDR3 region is CASSLRRRNTIYF. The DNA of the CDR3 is TGTGCCAGCAGTTTACGCCGGAGAAACACCATATATTTT.

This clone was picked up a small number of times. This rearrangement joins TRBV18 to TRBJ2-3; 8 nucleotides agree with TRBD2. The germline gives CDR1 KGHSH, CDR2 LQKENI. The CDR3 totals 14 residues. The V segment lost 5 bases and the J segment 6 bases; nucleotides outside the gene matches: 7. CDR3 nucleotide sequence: TGTGCCAGCTCAACGACTAGCGTTGACGATACGCAGTATTTT. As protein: CASSTTSVDDTQYF.

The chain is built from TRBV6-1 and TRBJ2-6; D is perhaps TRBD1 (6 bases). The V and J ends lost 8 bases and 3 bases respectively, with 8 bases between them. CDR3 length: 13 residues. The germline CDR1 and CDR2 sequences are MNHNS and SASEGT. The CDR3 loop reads CASGGFGANVLTF. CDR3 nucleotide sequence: TGTGCCAGCGGGGGCTTTGGGGCCAACGTCCTGACTTTC.

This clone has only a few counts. CDR3 loop: CTSSQDGLPYNEQFF. In DNA, the CDR3 is TGCACCAGCAGCCAAGATGGGCTACCTTACAATGAGCAGTTCTTC. The V call is TRBV1, the J call TRBJ2-1; no check of the table's D call, TRBD1, against the DNA was made. TRBV1 is a pseudogene locus. This CDR3 spans 15 amino acids.

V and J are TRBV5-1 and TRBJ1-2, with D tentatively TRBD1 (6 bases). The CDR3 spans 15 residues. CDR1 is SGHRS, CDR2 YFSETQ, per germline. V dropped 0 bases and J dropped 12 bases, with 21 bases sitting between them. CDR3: CASSLDGGRASLDTF. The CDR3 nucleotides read TGCGCCAGCAGCTTGGATGGGGGGCGAGCTTCTCTGGACACCTTC.

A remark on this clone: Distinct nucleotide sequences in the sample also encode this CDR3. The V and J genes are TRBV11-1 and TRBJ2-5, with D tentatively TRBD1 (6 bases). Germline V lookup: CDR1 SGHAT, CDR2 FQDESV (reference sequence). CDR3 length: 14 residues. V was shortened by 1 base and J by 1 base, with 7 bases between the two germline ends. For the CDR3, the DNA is TGTGCCAGCAGCTTAGGGACAGTCCAAGAGACCCAGTACTTC. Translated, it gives CASSLGTVQETQYF.

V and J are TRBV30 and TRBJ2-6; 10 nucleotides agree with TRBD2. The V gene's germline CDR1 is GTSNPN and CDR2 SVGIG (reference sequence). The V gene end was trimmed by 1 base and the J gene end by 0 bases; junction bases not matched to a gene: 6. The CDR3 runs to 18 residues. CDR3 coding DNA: TGTGCCTGGAGTGAAGGAGCGGGAGGGCTCTCTGGGGCCAACGTCCTGACTTTC. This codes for CAWSEGAGGLSGANVLTF.

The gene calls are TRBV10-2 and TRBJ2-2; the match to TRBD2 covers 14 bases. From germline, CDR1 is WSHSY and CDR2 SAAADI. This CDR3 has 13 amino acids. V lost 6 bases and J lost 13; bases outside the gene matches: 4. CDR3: CASSGTSGRSLFF. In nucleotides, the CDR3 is TGCGCCAGCAGCGGGACTAGCGGGAGATCGCTGTTTTTT.

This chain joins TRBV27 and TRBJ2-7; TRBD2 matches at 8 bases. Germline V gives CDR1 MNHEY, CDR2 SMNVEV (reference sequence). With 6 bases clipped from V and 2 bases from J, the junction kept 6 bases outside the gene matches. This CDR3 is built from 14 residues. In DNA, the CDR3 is TGTGCCAGCAGGAGCGGGAGCGCCACCTACGAGCAGTACTTC. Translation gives CASRSGSATYEQYF.

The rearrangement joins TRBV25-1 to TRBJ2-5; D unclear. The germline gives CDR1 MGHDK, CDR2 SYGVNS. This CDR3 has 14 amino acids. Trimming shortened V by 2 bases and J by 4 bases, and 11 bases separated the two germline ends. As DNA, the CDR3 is TGTGCCAGCAGTGAAGCCCGGGTCGCAGAGACCCAGTACTTC. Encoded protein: CASSEARVAETQYF.

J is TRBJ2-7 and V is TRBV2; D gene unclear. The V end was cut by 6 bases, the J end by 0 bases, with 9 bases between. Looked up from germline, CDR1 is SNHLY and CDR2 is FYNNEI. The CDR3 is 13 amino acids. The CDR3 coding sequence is TGTGCCAGCAGGGACCCCTTCTCCTACGAGCAGTACTTC. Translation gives CASRDPFSYEQYF.

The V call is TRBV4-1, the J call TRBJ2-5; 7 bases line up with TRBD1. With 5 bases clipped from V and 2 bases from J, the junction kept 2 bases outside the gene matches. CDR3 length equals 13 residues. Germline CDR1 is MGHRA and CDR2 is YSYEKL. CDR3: CASSKGQQETQYF. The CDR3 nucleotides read TGCGCCAGCAGCAAGGGACAGCAAGAGACCCAGTACTTC.

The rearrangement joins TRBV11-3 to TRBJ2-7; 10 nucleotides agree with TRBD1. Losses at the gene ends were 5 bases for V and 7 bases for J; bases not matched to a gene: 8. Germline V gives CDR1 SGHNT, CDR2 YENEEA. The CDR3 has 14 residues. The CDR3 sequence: CASSVGTGDLEQYF. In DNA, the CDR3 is TGTGCCAGCAGCGTCGGGACAGGGGACCTTGAGCAGTACTTC.